This TCR beta chain was captured in a study of T cell changes during pregnancy in multiple sclerosis. The repertoire was sequenced with immunoSEQ multiplex PCR; TCRdb's copy has only in-frame clones and lacks some. The sample contains more than 65,000 clones, approximately 95% of which appear only once. V shed 5 bases and J shed 6 bases, with 20 bases lying between them. The CDR3 is 16 amino acids. From germline, CDR1 is MGHRA and CDR2 YSYEKL. This chain connects TRBV4-1 to TRBJ1-5; no clear D. The material was peripheral blood, obtained in the first trimester of pregnancy. The origin of this receptor is a female donor with multiple sclerosis, enrolled in a pregnancy study. The CDR3: CASSSRTGSLIQPQHF. CDR3 DNA: TGCGCCAGCAGCTCCCGGACGGGGAGCTTAATTCAGCCCCAGCATTTT.